This entry lists 16 T cell receptor beta chains sequenced from one sample in a study of beta chain features in type 1 diabetes. All of the isolated RNA was reverse transcribed, so expressed TCRB transcripts were sequenced. Assay: immunoSEQ multiplex PCR; the TCRdb copy retains only in-frame clones and omits some. The sample carries some 300,000 clones, under 8.5% recorded once. The sample was central memory CD4+ T cells from blood. The receptor set was obtained from a woman between 18 and 29 years old in good health.

The table lists this clone with a few counts. This sequence joins TRBV6-6 and TRBJ2-2, with TRBD1 as a possible D gene (5 bases). The CDR3 contains 14 residues. Trimming shortened V by 6 bases and J by 1 base, and 9 bases separated the two germline ends. Germline V CDR1 and CDR2: MNHNY, SVGAGI (reference sequence). CDR3 in DNA: TGTGCCAGCAGGCTCGACAGGAACACCGGGGAGCTGTTTTTT. This gives the protein CASRLDRNTGELFF.

This clone was recorded a few times. This rearrangement joins TRBV5-6 to TRBJ2-7; D not certain. The CDR3 extends over 16 amino acids. With 1 base removed from V and 2 bases from J, the gap between germline ends came to 16 bases. The germline gives CDR1 SGHDT, CDR2 YYEEEE. Here the CDR3 reads CASSLTPVPKTYEQYF. DNA of the CDR3: TGTGCCAGCAGCTTGACACCGGTCCCAAAGACCTACGAGCAGTACTTC.

The chain's CDR3 is CASSPRTGEDGYTF. The CDR3 nucleotides are TGTGCCAGCTCACCTCGGACAGGGGAGGATGGCTACACCTTC. The rearrangement joins TRBV18 to TRBJ1-2, with 9 bases aligning to TRBD1. CDR3 length: 14 residues. J lost 6 bases, V lost 3 bases, and 5 bases had no gene match. Germline V gene sequence: CDR1 KGHSH, CDR2 LQKENI.

V and J are TRBV6-6 and TRBJ1-5; maybe TRBD1 (6 bases). Per the germline V gene, CDR1 is MNHNY and CDR2 is SVGAGI (reference sequence). The CDR3 contains 14 residues. V lost 2 bases and J lost 5, with 10 bases in between. The CDR3, as DNA: TGTGCCAGCAGTTACCCACAGGGCGATCAGCCCCAGCATTTT. This encodes CASSYPQGDQPQHF.

This clone has only a few counts. The same CDR3 can be traced to other DNA sequences in this sample. The chain carries TRBV4-2 and TRBJ2-5; TRBD2 is a possible D gene (5 bases). The CDR3 covers 15 residues. Between the trimmed V and J ends, which lost 1 base and 1 base, there was a span of 10 bases. The V gene's germline CDR1 is LGHNA and CDR2 YNFKEQ. CDR3 sequence: CASSQGRGSQETQYF. In DNA form, the CDR3 reads TGTGCCAGCAGCCAAGGCCGGGGAAGCCAAGAGACCCAGTACTTC.

V usage is TRBV9 and J usage is TRBJ2-2; D is perhaps TRBD2 (5 bases). V lost 5 bases and J 14 bases, leaving 16 bases between the germline ends. There are 12 residues in the CDR3. CDR1 is SGDLS and CDR2 is YYNGEE in the germline V gene. CDR3 DNA sequence: TGTGCCAGCAGTCCCCTGGCCGCGGGCCTGTTTTTT. As protein: CASSPLAAGLFF.

This clone was counted between two and nine times. J is TRBJ1-5 and V is TRBV6-1, with a tentative D call TRBD1 (5 bases). The germline CDR1 and CDR2 sequences are MNHNS and SASEGT. The CDR3 extends over 14 amino acids. The V end lost 7 bases, the J end lost 7 bases, and 17 bases lay between the germline ends. CDR3 sequence reads: CASIRGNKGQPQHF. As DNA, the CDR3 is TGTGCCAGCATTAGGGGTAATAAGGGACAGCCCCAGCATTTT.

This clone has only a few counts. CDR3 sequence reads: CASRGTGRTEAFF. The CDR3 coding sequence is TGTGCCAGCAGGGGGACAGGGAGAACTGAAGCTTTCTTT. The gene calls are TRBV6-5 and TRBJ1-1, with 9 bases aligning to TRBD1. V gave up 6 bases and J gave up 5 bases; unmatched junction bases: 4. The length of the CDR3 is 13 residues. Germline CDR1 and CDR2: MNHEY and SVGAGI.

This clone has a count of ten or more. The rearrangement links TRBV27 to TRBJ2-5, with 8 bases that match TRBD2. J was trimmed by 5 bases and V by 5 bases; bases with no gene match: 7. Germline V gene lookup returns CDR1 MNHEY and CDR2 SMNVEV (reference sequence). The CDR3 runs 14 residues. The CDR3 loop reads CASSRRGGQETQYF. CDR3 in DNA: TGTGCCAGCAGTCGCCGGGGGGGCCAGGAGACCCAGTACTTC.

The rearrangement uses TRBV7-2 and TRBJ1-2; 10 positions agree with TRBD1. After removal of 5 bases from V and 4 bases from J, the junction contained 13 bases not matched to a gene. CDR1 is SGHTA and CDR2 is FQGNSA in the germline V gene. The CDR3 contains 17 residues. CDR3 bases: TGTGCCAGCAGCCCTGGACAGGGGGTAGGAGCTATCTATGGCTACACCTTC. Translating it yields CASSPGQGVGAIYGYTF.

The chain carries TRBV5-1 and TRBJ2-5, with TRBD2 identical over 10 bases. Germline V gene data show CDR1 as SGHRS and CDR2 as YFSETQ. V dropped 2 bases and J dropped 3; count of bases not matched to a gene: 4. CDR3 length: 15 residues. The CDR3 bases are TGCGCCAGCAGCTTTTTCCTAGCGGGGGAAGAGACCCAGTACTTC. Its protein is CASSFFLAGEETQYF.

There are a few counts of this clone. The chain links TRBV12-5 to TRBJ2-3, with 12 bases aligning to TRBD1. V lost 5 bases, J lost 5 bases, and 11 bases stayed unmatched. Germline-derived CDR1 and CDR2 are LGHNT and FRNRAP. The CDR3 consists of 17 residues. The CDR3 DNA reads as TGTGCTAGTGGTCCTGGGACAGGGGGCATGAGGGGAGATACGCAGTATTTT. It codes for CASGPGTGGMRGDTQYF. Complete variable domain (other parts from reference TRBV12-5 and TRBJ2-3): DARVTQTPRHKVTEMGQEVTMRCQPILGHNTVFWYRQTMMQGLELLAYFRNRAPLDDSGMPKDRFSAEMPDATLATLKIQPSEPRDSAVYFCASGPGTGGMRGDTQYFGPGTRLTVL.

The chain joins TRBV7-6 to TRBJ2-7; the match to TRBD1 covers 7 bases. Trimming at V came to 2 bases and at J to 1 base, leaving 8 bases not matched to a gene. Looked up from germline, CDR1 is SGHVS and CDR2 is FNYEAQ. The CDR3 loop spans 16 amino acids. This chain's CDR3 is CASSLHRPGGSYEQYF. DNA of the CDR3: TGTGCCAGCAGCTTACATCGGCCAGGGGGATCCTACGAGCAGTACTTC.

This clone has just a few counts. The rearrangement joins TRBV4-3 to TRBJ2-1, with 9 nucleotides matching TRBD1. Germline trimming cut 3 bases from V and 2 bases from J; bases unmatched to any gene: 11. This CDR3 spans 18 amino acids. CDR1 LGHNA and CDR2 YSLEER come from the germline V gene. DNA for the CDR3: TGCGCCAGCAGCCAGGGTATCACTACAGGGGGCGCCTACAATGAGCAGTTCTTC. It specifies CASSQGITTGGAYNEQFF.

V is TRBV9 and J is TRBJ2-7; 7 bases are shared with TRBD1. From germline, CDR1 is SGDLS and CDR2 YYNGEE. The junction had 9 bases not matched to a gene; V was cut back by 4 bases and J by 5 bases. The CDR3 totals 14 residues. CDR3 in DNA: TGTGCCAGCAGCAAGGAGACAGGGTTGGACGAGCAGTACGTC. Residues: CASSKETGLDEQYV.

The chain combines TRBV7-2 with TRBJ2-3; 10 bases align to TRBD2. The CDR3 covers 16 residues. Losses at the gene ends were 1 base for V and 5 bases for J; bases not matched to a gene: 6. CDR1 SGHTA and CDR2 FQGNSA come from the germline V gene. The CDR3 nucleotides are TGTGCCAGCAGCTTAGGGGCTAGCGGGAGTCAAGATACGCAGTATTTT. This sequence encodes CASSLGASGSQDTQYF.